This T cell receptor beta chain was profiled in a study of blood T cell repertoires in COVID-19. Study-level background: Donors in the United States, Italy and Spain gave samples during acute or convalescent COVID-19. PBMCs, B-cell-depleted T cells, or T cells provided the cDNA or gDNA that made up the material.

The CDR3 sequence is 13 residues long. The J segment lost 3 bases and the V segment lost 7 bases, leaving 9 bases of the junction unmatched. CDR1 and CDR2 (germline): SQVTM, ANQGSEA. Source study methods: Estimation of nucleated cell counts was performed using reference gene primer amplification. The assay was immunoSEQ multiplex PCR, and TCRdb's table has in-frame clones only and misses some. For V, J and clone size, that table is used; D and trimming come from the DNA. The data hold 99,000 or so clones, with roughly 84% observed a single time. This rearrangement joins TRBV29-1 to TRBJ2-7; 7 positions agree with TRBD2. Sequencing used peripheral blood. This clonotype originated in a man between 65 and 79 years old with active or convalescent COVID-19. CDR3 nucleotides: TGCAGCGCCCAGAGGGGCGGGGGCTACGAGCAGTACTTC. Translating gives CSAQRGGGYEQYF.